The rows below give T cell receptor beta chains drawn from one sample of a study of T cell responses to AZD1222 COVID-19 vaccine. Here immunoSEQ multiplex PCR was the method, and the copy in TCRdb shows in-frame clones only, minus some. The data contain approximately 100,000 clones, about 93% of them singletons. Sequencing was performed on peripheral blood, taken on day 0 of AZD1222 vaccination. All receptors derive from an adult in good health. Each CDR3 is given with its conserved first and last residue. The D gene is left open where the match is weak. Size is omitted from some rows. Given values are once, few, many or a class for expanded clones.

NA,NA,TRBV11-3,TRBJ1-4,TGTGCCAGCAGACCTCGAACGAGTAGCGAAAAACTGTTTTTT,CASRPRTSSEKLFF
NA,NA,TRBV18,TRBJ2-7,TGTGCCAGCTCACCTAGGAGAACAGTACAGGCCAGCTCCTACGAGCAGTACTTC,CASSPRRTVQASSYEQYF
NA,NA,TRBV3-1/TRBV3-2,TRBJ1-3,TGTGCCAGCAGCCAAGAGCCGCCAGGGGACTCTGGAAACACCATATATTTT,CASSQEPPGDSGNTIYF
TRBD1,NA,TRBV3-1/TRBV3-2,TRBJ1-2,TGTGCCAGCAGCCCCGGGACAGTAAAAACTAACTATGGCTACACCTTC,CASSPGTVKTNYGYTF
NA,NA,TRBV9,TRBJ1-5,TGTGCCAGCAGCGCCGCCCTAGGTCAGCCCCAGCATTTT,CASSAALGQPQHF
NA,NA,TRBV7-6,TRBJ2-2,TGTGCCAGCAGTAGTGGGGTCGAGAACACCGGGGAGCTGTTTTTT,CASSSGVENTGELFF
NA,NA,TRBV19,TRBJ1-1,TGTGCCAGTAGTATCTCTTTAAGGGTTGGAATGAACACTGAAGCTTTCTTT,CASSISLRVGMNTEAFF
NA,NA,TRBV2,TRBJ1-1,TGTGCCAGCAGGCTAACAGAGGGGGCTGAAGCTTTCTTT,CASRLTEGAEAFF
TRBD2,NA,TRBV6-1,TRBJ2-2,TGTGCCAGCAGTGACCGACTAGCGGGAGGGCCGAACACCGGGGAGCTGTTTTTT,CASSDRLAGGPNTGELFF
TRBD1,once,TRBV19,TRBJ2-7,TGTGCCAGTGCCAAGGGACAGGGGGGCTACGAGCAGTACTTC,CASAKGQGGYEQYF
NA,NA,TRBV11-2,TRBJ1-3,TGTGCCAGCAGCCTCCTTTTACAGGGCAAAAGTGCCGGAAACACCATATATTTT,CASSLLLQGKSAGNTIYF
NA,few,TRBV27,TRBJ2-7,TGTGCCAGCAGTTCAGGGGTTGACTCCTACGAGCAGTACTTC,CASSSGVDSYEQYF
NA,NA,TRBV9,TRBJ1-1,TGTGCCAGCAGCGTAGTGGCAGGGCCCACTGAAGCTTTCTTT,CASSVVAGPTEAFF
NA,NA,TRBV28,TRBJ1-2,TGTGCCAGCCAGTTGGTTGATGGCTACACCTTC,CASQLVDGYTF
NA,NA,TRBV24-1,TRBJ2-1,TGTGCCACCAGTGACCACCGGGACGCGTCCTACAATGAGCAGTTCTTC,CATSDHRDASYNEQFF
TRBD1,NA,TRBV5-1,TRBJ2-7,TGCGCCAGCAGCTTGACCGGGACAGGAGATCGCGAGCAGTACTTC,CASSLTGTGDREQYF
NA,NA,TRBV13,TRBJ2-7,TGTGCCAGCAGCTTAGCAGACGAGCAGTACTTC,CASSLADEQYF
NA,NA,TRBV28,TRBJ1-5,TGTGCCAGCAGTTTCGGTCGGCTCCCCGATCAGCCCCAGCATTTT,CASSFGRLPDQPQHF
NA,NA,TRBV7-2,TRBJ2-7,TGTGCCAGCAGCCAGGTGGGCTACGAGCAGTACTTC,CASSQVGYEQYF
TRBD1,NA,TRBV6-5,TRBJ1-1,TGTGCCAGCAGGGACAGGAGACACACTGAAGCTTTCTTT,CASRDRRHTEAFF
TRBD1,NA,TRBV6-5,TRBJ2-1,TGTGCCAGCAGTTACGGGACAGGGGGCATAAATGAGCAGTTCTTC,CASSYGTGGINEQFF
NA,NA,TRBV2,TRBJ1-3,TGTGCCAGCAGGGACTTCTCTGGAAACACCATATATTTT,CASRDFSGNTIYF
NA,NA,TRBV19,TRBJ2-1,TGTGCCAGTAGGGGGGTCGATGAGCAGTTCTTC,CASRGVDEQFF
NA,NA,TRBV6-1,TRBJ1-2,TGTGCCAGCAGTGGAAGACAGGACGCCTTAATAGTTAGCTACACCTTC,CASSGRQDALIVSYTF
TRBD2,once,TRBV29-1,TRBJ2-3,TGCAGCGTTGGCCCCCTACTAGCGGGAGGTACAGATACGCAGTATTTT,CSVGPLLAGGTDTQYF
NA,NA,TRBV6-5,TRBJ1-1,TGTGCCAGCAGCTATTGGGGCACTGAAGCTTTCTTT,CASSYWGTEAFF
NA,NA,TRBV7-9,TRBJ2-2,TGTGCCAGCAGCTTAGTTCGGGACCTAGCCGGGGAGCTGTTTTTT,CASSLVRDLAGELFF
NA,NA,TRBV19,TRBJ1-4,TGTGCCAGTAGTATCAACAGGAGTGGCGAAAAACTGTTTTTT,CASSINRSGEKLFF
NA,NA,TRBV28,TRBJ1-3,TGTGCCAGCAGTTTATCCCAGGAGGGGAACACCATATATTTT,CASSLSQEGNTIYF
TRBD1,NA,TRBV2,TRBJ1-6,TGTGCCAGCAGTGCGGGACAGGGTACGTTCTCACCCCTCCACTTT,CASSAGQGTFSPLHF
TRBD1,once,TRBV7-3,TRBJ1-3,TGTGCCAGCAGCTATACAGGGGAATCATCTGGAAACACCATATATTTT,CASSYTGESSGNTIYF
NA,NA,TRBV28,TRBJ2-7,TGTGCCAGCAGTTTATCTAGACCGATCCCCATCTACGAGCAGTACTTC,CASSLSRPIPIYEQYF
NA,NA,TRBV28,TRBJ1-3,TGTGCCAGCAGTTTTGCGGACTCGTTGAGCTCTGGAAACACCATATATTTT,CASSFADSLSSGNTIYF
NA,NA,TRBV29-1,TRBJ2-7,TGCAGCGTATTAGAGTTCCACGAGCAGTACTTC,CSVLEFHEQYF
NA,NA,TRBV10-3,TRBJ2-7,TGTGCCATCAGTGAGTCAACTAGCTCCTACGAGCAGTACTTC,CAISESTSSYEQYF
NA,NA,TRBV11-2,TRBJ1-2,TGTGCCAGCAGCTCCCAGAGCTCCTATGGCTACACCTTC,CASSSQSSYGYTF
TRBD1,NA,TRBV28,TRBJ1-5,TGTGCCAGCAGTCTGACAGGGGGTTATCAGCCCCAGCATTTT,CASSLTGGYQPQHF
NA,NA,TRBV18,TRBJ2-2,TGTGCCAGCTCGCCAAAATCTACTCAGGGGTTTCACGGGGAGCTGTTTTTT,CASSPKSTQGFHGELFF
TRBD1,NA,TRBV27,TRBJ2-7,TGTGCCAGCAGTTACGGGACAGGGTCGGGGTACGAGCAGTACTTC,CASSYGTGSGYEQYF
TRBD1,NA,TRBV16,TRBJ1-5,TGTGCCAGCAGCCAAATCGGGGGACAGGGTGGCCAGCCCCAGCATTTT,CASSQIGGQGGQPQHF
NA,NA,TRBV5-5,TRBJ1-4,TGTGCCAGCAGCTTGGTTTTTTCCGGGAGGCAGGGAAAACTGTTTTTT,CASSLVFSGRQGKLFF